The 27 T cell receptor beta chains below all came from one sample that was sequenced in a study of blood T cells in healthy people across ages. A second 7 to 11 cycle PCR used barcoded and J-beta primers. TCRdb reprocessed the 5' RACE reads with MiXCR, giving one entry per CDR3 protein. The table records roughly 2 million distinct CDR3 sequences, 49% of them present only once. The sample was blood. These TCRs come from a woman aged 40 to 55 in good health.

The CDR3 bases are TGCAGTGCGTACGGCGGGACAGGTTATTACAATGAGCAGTTCTTC. Its protein is CSAYGGTGYYNEQFF. The chain links TRBV20-1 to TRBJ2-1; TRBD1 agrees at 8 bases. The CDR3 spans 15 residues. The germline V gene encodes CDR1 DFQATT and CDR2 SNEGSKA (reference sequence). V gave up 6 bases and J gave up 4 bases; unmatched junction bases: 11.

This clonotype was counted a few times. The chain couples TRBV12-3 or TRBV12-4 to TRBJ2-3, with D unresolved. V lost 6 bases, J lost 3 bases, and 7 bases lay in between. The CDR3 spans 12 residues. The CDR3 loop reads CASRLRTDTQYF. DNA of the CDR3: TGTGCCAGCAGATTGAGAACAGATACGCAGTATTTT.

This clonotype has a handful of counts. The chain recombines TRBV11-2 with TRBJ2-1; the match to TRBD2 covers 10 bases. Germline lookup yields CDR1 SGHAT and CDR2 FQNNGV. Germline trimming cut 0 bases from V and 5 bases from J; bases unmatched to any gene: 19. The CDR3 covers 21 residues. The CDR3 coding sequence is TGTGCCAGCAGCTTAGATCGGCGGTCCCACCTCAGCGGGGGGGCCCACAATGAGCAGTTCTTC. Encoded protein: CASSLDRRSHLSGGAHNEQFF.

This clonotype showed up just a few times. V and J are TRBV12-3 or TRBV12-4 and TRBJ2-4, with D possibly called TRBD1 or TRBD2 (5 bases each). Trimming stripped 5 bases from V and 4 bases from J, with 15 bases between. This CDR3 spans 15 amino acids. This CDR3 reads CASSPGLSFKNIQYF. The CDR3 DNA reads as TGTGCCAGCAGTCCGGGGCTCTCGTTTAAAAACATTCAGTACTTC.

The J gene is TRBJ2-7, the V gene TRBV7-9; D gene uncertain. The CDR3 is 14 residues long. With 2 bases removed from V and 4 bases from J, the gap between germline ends came to 12 bases. Germline-derived CDR1 and CDR2 are SEHNR and FQNEAQ (reference sequence). CDR3 sequence reads: CASSLPESAYEQYF. The CDR3, as DNA: TGTGCCAGCAGCTTACCCGAGTCGGCATACGAGCAGTACTTC.

The chain joins TRBV28 to TRBJ2-7; no reliable D call. This CDR3 has 14 amino acids. Germline V gives CDR1 MDHEN, CDR2 SYDVKM. Between the trimmed V and J ends, which lost 4 bases and 0 bases, there was a span of 10 bases. CDR3 nucleotide sequence: TGTGCCAGCAGTTCGAACGGGTACTCCTACGAGCAGTACTTC. Encoded protein: CASSSNGYSYEQYF.

The chain carries TRBV6-2 or TRBV6-3 and TRBJ2-5; no clear D gene. Trimming removed 4 bases at V and 0 bases at J, with 12 bases between. This CDR3 region has 15 residues. The germline V gene encodes CDR1 MNHEY and CDR2 SVGEGT. The chain's CDR3 is CASSSLSEYQETQYF. DNA of the CDR3: TGTGCCAGCAGTTCCCTGTCTGAGTACCAAGAGACCCAGTACTTC.

The V call is TRBV20-1, the J call TRBJ2-7, with 7 bases aligning to TRBD1. The J call may not be correct, given that the DNA end is closer to TRBJ2-5. CDR3 length equals 14 residues. Germline CDR1 DFQATT, CDR2 SNEGSKA (reference sequence). The CDR3 protein is CSADRQGPSETQYF. CDR3 DNA: TGCAGTGCTGACAGACAGGGTCCATCAGAGACCCAGTACTTC.

The V gene is TRBV4-3, the J gene TRBJ2-5; tentatively, D is TRBD2 (7 bases). The DNA end is a closer match to TRBJ2-7, so the J assignment may be wrong. The length of the CDR3 is 16 residues. Germline V gene lookup returns CDR1 LGHNA and CDR2 YSLEER. This CDR3 reads CASSQDQGGARDEQYF. The CDR3 nucleotides read TGCGCCAGCAGCCAAGATCAAGGGGGGGCAAGGGACGAGCAGTACTTC.

This clonotype came up a few times. J is TRBJ2-1 and V is TRBV6-2 or TRBV6-3; 9 nucleotides line up with TRBD1. With V trimmed by 5 bases and J by 6 bases, 8 bases remained unmatched. The CDR3 runs 15 residues. Per germline, CDR1 MNHEY and CDR2 SVGEGT. The CDR3 nucleotides are TGTGCCAGCAGTCCCGGGACAGGGCGCTTCAATGAGCAGTTCTTC. Translated, it gives CASSPGTGRFNEQFF.

This chain uses TRBV12-3 or TRBV12-4 with TRBJ2-6; 7 nucleotides agree with TRBD1. The length of the CDR3 is 15 residues. Unmatched junction bases numbered 8, after V lost 8 bases and J lost 4 bases. CDR3 in DNA: TGTGCCAGCGCCCCCGACAGGGCCGGGGCCAACGTCCTGACTTTC. Translation gives CASAPDRAGANVLTF.

The table lists this clonotype with a few counts. The gene calls are TRBV7-2 and TRBJ1-2; D remains ambiguous. Germline CDR1 reads SGHTA; CDR2 reads FQGNSA. The germline V and J ends were trimmed by 5 bases and 8 bases, with 12 bases remaining between them. This CDR3 has 12 amino acids. CDR3 residues: CASSPDPGGYTF. Here the CDR3 DNA reads TGTGCCAGCAGCCCGGATCCGGGAGGCTACACCTTC.

This clonotype occurred a few times. The chain links TRBV9 to TRBJ2-3; a possible D gene is TRBD1 (5 bases). There are 13 residues in the CDR3. V gave up 7 bases and J gave up 4 bases, with 13 bases separating them. Germline V lookup: CDR1 SGDLS, CDR2 YYNGEE. The CDR3 loop reads CASEPQGSDTQYF. CDR3 DNA: TGTGCCAGCGAACCCCAGGGTTCAGATACGCAGTATTTT.

This clonotype has just a few counts. The V call is TRBV9, the J call TRBJ2-4; maybe TRBD1 (7 bases). The CDR3 has 16 amino acids. CDR1 is SGDLS, CDR2 YYNGEE, per germline. Trimming took off 0 bases at V and 8 bases at J, with 18 bases between the two ends. The CDR3: CASSVGGDSQAYIQYF. The DNA for the CDR3 is TGTGCCAGCAGCGTAGGGGGGGACAGCCAGGCGTACATTCAGTACTTC.

This clonotype has more than one count but fewer than ten. The chain uses TRBV12-3 or TRBV12-4 and TRBJ2-1, with D tentatively TRBD2 (6 bases). V was cut by 5 bases and J by 0 bases, with 11 bases left in between. The CDR3 is 15 residues long. Here the CDR3 reads CASSAVEGSYNEQFF. CDR3 DNA sequence: TGTGCCAGCAGTGCCGTGGAGGGCTCCTACAATGAGCAGTTCTTC.

This clonotype was recorded a few times. V usage is TRBV20-1 and J usage is TRBJ2-1; D may be TRBD1 (5 bases). The ends were cut back, 7 bases at V and 5 bases at J, with 12 bases in the middle. CDR3 length equals 12 residues. Germline CDR1 DFQATT, CDR2 SNEGSKA (reference sequence). CDR3 amino acids: CSGTTDHNEQFF. The CDR3 region has the DNA TGCAGTGGGACGACAGACCACAATGAGCAGTTCTTC.

This clonotype was seen a few times. The chain employs TRBV25-1 and TRBJ1-2, with 7 bases aligning to TRBD1. This CDR3 is 13 amino acids long. CDR1 and CDR2 (germline): MGHDK, SYGVNS. V lost 4 bases, J lost 4 bases, and 3 bases stayed unmatched. In nucleotides, the CDR3 is TGTGCCAGCAGTGTAGGGGGCATCTATGGCTACACCTTC. Protein product: CASSVGGIYGYTF.

This chain uses TRBV7-9 with TRBJ1-2; the D is unclear. This CDR3 spans 14 amino acids. CDR1 SEHNR and CDR2 FQNEAQ come from the germline V gene (reference sequence). Trimming pared 9 bases from V and 1 base from J, leaving 15 bases between. In DNA form, the CDR3 reads TGTGCCAGTAGACAAAGCGACCTTAACTATGGCTACACCTTC. It is translated as CASRQSDLNYGYTF.

This clonotype appeared a few times. The chain uses TRBV7-2 and TRBJ2-3; D gene uncertain. Trimming took off 5 bases at V and 6 bases at J, with 12 bases between the two ends. From germline, CDR1 is SGHTA and CDR2 FQGNSA. The CDR3 is made up of 13 amino acids. The CDR3 here is CASSNFWDDTQYF. The CDR3 DNA reads as TGTGCCAGCAGCAACTTCTGGGATGATACGCAGTATTTT. Variable domain in full (rest from reference TRBV7-2 and TRBJ2-3): GAGVSQSPSNKVTEKGKDVELRCDPISGHTALYWYRQSLGQGLEFLIYFQGNSAPDKSGLPSDRFSAERTGGSVSTLTIQRTQQEDSAVYLCASSNFWDDTQYFGPGTRLTVL.

In this sample, this clonotype turned up a few times. The CDR3 nucleotides are TGCAGTGCTCCGACGGGGAAGCCCCAGCATTTT. Translation gives CSAPTGKPQHF. The chain joins TRBV20-1 to TRBJ1-5; the D is unclear. Germline V gives CDR1 DFQATT, CDR2 SNEGSKA (reference sequence). This CDR3 is 11 amino acids long. Trimming removed 5 bases from V and 8 bases from J, with 10 bases in between.

The V gene is TRBV29-1, the J gene TRBJ2-5; 7 bases fit TRBD1. Germline V gene data show CDR1 as SQVTM and CDR2 as ANQGSEA. V lost 6 bases and J lost 5; bases outside the gene matches: 9. This CDR3 region has 13 residues. CDR3 coding DNA: TGCAGCGTCGAGGGACAGATCGGGGAGACCCAGTACTTC. It specifies CSVEGQIGETQYF.

This clonotype was detected a few times. The CDR3 reads CSARVLTGGSGANVLTF. In DNA, the CDR3 is TGCAGTGCTAGAGTTCTGACAGGGGGCTCTGGGGCCAACGTCCTGACTTTC. This rearrangement joins TRBV20-1 to TRBJ2-6; TRBD1 agrees at 9 bases. The J segment lost 0 bases and the V segment lost 1 base, leaving 4 bases of the junction unmatched. The CDR3 extends over 17 amino acids. CDR1 is DFQATT, CDR2 SNEGSKA, per germline (reference sequence).

This clonotype was counted only a few times. V is TRBV9 and J is TRBJ2-3; no definite D call. CDR1 SGDLS and CDR2 YYNGEE come from the germline V gene. The V and J ends lost 4 bases and 1 base respectively, with 10 bases between them. The CDR3 totals 14 residues. CDR3 nucleotide sequence: TGTGCCAGCAGCATGGAACAGCGCACAGATACGCAGTATTTT. Amino acid sequence: CASSMEQRTDTQYF.

This chain joins TRBV27 and TRBJ2-3, with TRBD1 identical over 9 bases. Germline V gene lookup returns CDR1 MNHEY and CDR2 SMNVEV (reference sequence). V lost 4 bases, J lost 6 bases, and 11 bases stayed unmatched. This CDR3 contains 16 residues. The CDR3: CASSSLDRGIMDTQYF. CDR3 DNA: TGTGCCAGCAGTTCACTAGACAGGGGGATTATGGATACGCAGTATTTT.

V gene TRBV5-1 combines with J gene TRBJ1-2, with 9 bases identical to TRBD1. V trimming: 4 bases; J trimming: 9 bases; junction bases outside the gene matches: 13. The germline V gene has CDR1 SGHRS and CDR2 YFSETQ. The CDR3 is made up of 15 amino acids. The CDR3 sequence: CASSLTLTGGRRYTF. DNA of the CDR3: TGCGCCAGCAGCCTGACCCTAACAGGGGGCCGACGCTACACCTTC.

V usage is TRBV11-2 and J usage is TRBJ2-1; D call uncertain. The CDR3 is 13 residues long. From germline, CDR1 is SGHAT and CDR2 FQNNGV. V shed 8 bases and J shed 7 bases, with 15 bases lying between them. The CDR3 bases are TGTGCCAGCTGCGATGGAGTGAAGAATGAGCAGTTCTTC. Amino acid sequence: CASCDGVKNEQFF.

The chain carries TRBV7-2 and TRBJ2-5, with D hard to call. The CDR3 has 16 amino acids. V lost 2 bases to trimming and J lost 0 bases, with 13 bases between them. Germline V gene sequence: CDR1 SGHTA, CDR2 FQGNSA. CDR3 DNA: TGTGCCAGCAGCTTAAAACTCAGACTGTACCAAGAGACCCAGTACTTC. This gives the protein CASSLKLRLYQETQYF.